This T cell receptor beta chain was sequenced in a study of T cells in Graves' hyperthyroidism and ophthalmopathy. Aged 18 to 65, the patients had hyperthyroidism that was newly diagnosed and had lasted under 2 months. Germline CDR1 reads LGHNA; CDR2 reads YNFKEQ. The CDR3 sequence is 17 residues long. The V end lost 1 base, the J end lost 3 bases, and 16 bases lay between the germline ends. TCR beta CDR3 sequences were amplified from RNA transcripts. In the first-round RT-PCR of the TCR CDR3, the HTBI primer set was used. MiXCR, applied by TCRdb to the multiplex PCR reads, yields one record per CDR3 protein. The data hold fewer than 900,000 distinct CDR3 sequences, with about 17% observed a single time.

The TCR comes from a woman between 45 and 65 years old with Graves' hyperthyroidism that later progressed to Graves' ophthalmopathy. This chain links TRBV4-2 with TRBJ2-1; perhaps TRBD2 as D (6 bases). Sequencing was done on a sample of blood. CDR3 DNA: TGTGCCAGCAGCCAAGCAACGGGGACTTCGTACTACAATGAGCAGTTCTTC. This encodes CASSQATGTSYYNEQFF.